This entry lists 25 T cell receptor beta chains sequenced from one sample in a study of blood T cell repertoires in COVID-19. Some clones are missing from TCRdb's copy, which holds only in-frame ones; the method was immunoSEQ multiplex PCR. The top ten hold approximately 3.7% of the sample, which has around 120,000 clones, about 92% seen once. The sample was peripheral blood. All receptors come from a man aged 45-65 years with active COVID-19.

The rearrangement links TRBV29-1 to TRBJ2-6; D gene uncertain. The V gene lost 5 bases and the J gene lost 0 bases, with 5 bases spanning the gap. CDR1 SQVTM and CDR2 ANQGSEA come from the germline V gene. The CDR3 totals 13 residues. CDR3 protein: CSVRSSGANVLTF. The CDR3 DNA is TGCAGCGTTCGGAGCTCTGGGGCCAACGTCCTGACTTTC.

V is TRBV6-5 and J is TRBJ2-5; a weak D match, TRBD2 (6 bases). The CDR3 has 14 residues. Trimming stripped 0 bases from V and 4 bases from J, with 9 bases between. The germline gives CDR1 MNHEY, CDR2 SVGAGI. The CDR3 DNA follows: TGTGCCAGCAGTTACTCGACAGCGGGAGAGACCCAGTACTTC. Translating it yields CASSYSTAGETQYF.

The chain recombines TRBV6-6 with TRBJ1-2; D might be TRBD1 (6 bases). The CDR3 contains 14 residues. V lost 2 bases to trimming and J lost 6 bases, with 13 bases between them. Germline V lookup: CDR1 MNHNY, CDR2 SVGAGI (reference sequence). The CDR3 region is CASSYGTTRNGYTF. CDR3 sequence (DNA): TGTGCCAGCAGTTACGGGACAACGAGAAATGGCTACACCTTC.

This chain links TRBV15 with TRBJ1-2, with D possibly being TRBD1 (5 bases). V was clipped by 1 base and J by 4 bases, with 13 bases between them. The germline V gene encodes CDR1 LNHNV and CDR2 YYDKDF (reference sequence). The CDR3 consists of 15 residues. DNA for the CDR3: TGTGCCACCAGCAGAGTCCTAGGGGTCTTCTATGGCTACACCTTC. Translation: CATSRVLGVFYGYTF.

The chain joins TRBV3-1 (or the pseudogene TRBV3-2) to TRBJ2-5; the D gene is possibly TRBD2 (7 bases). Trimming took 2 bases from V and 3 from J, leaving 10 bases between them. In germline, CDR1 is LGHDT, CDR2 YNNKEL (reference sequence). The CDR3 runs 14 residues. In DNA form, the CDR3 reads TGTGCCAGCAGCCAAAGAGGGGGGGAAGAGACCCAGTACTTC. Translation: CASSQRGGEETQYF.

The J gene is TRBJ1-1, the V gene TRBV4-1, with D uncertain. The germline V and J ends were trimmed by 2 bases and 0 bases, with 7 bases remaining between them. Germline V lookup: CDR1 MGHRA, CDR2 YSYEKL. This CDR3 is built from 14 residues. The CDR3 DNA is TGCGCCAGCAGCCAACCTACAGTGAACACTGAAGCTTTCTTT. It yields the protein CASSQPTVNTEAFF.

The chain joins TRBV27 to TRBJ1-4; possibly TRBD1 for D (6 bases). Germline V gene data show CDR1 as MNHEY and CDR2 as SMNVEV (reference sequence). Between the trimmed V and J ends, which lost 3 bases and 2 bases, there was a span of 10 bases. This CDR3 is 15 amino acids long. The CDR3 region is CASSFTGLTNEKLFF. The CDR3 nucleotides are TGTGCCAGCAGTTTCACAGGGCTGACTAATGAAAAACTGTTTTTT.

V is TRBV2 and J is TRBJ1-1; tentative D call: TRBD1 (5 bases). V was pared by 2 bases and J by 4 bases, with 14 bases between. Germline CDR1 SNHLY, CDR2 FYNNEI. This CDR3 comprises 15 residues. This CDR3 is CASSERPKRGTEAFF. CDR3 coding DNA: TGTGCCAGCAGTGAAAGACCAAAAAGGGGCACTGAAGCTTTCTTT.

The chain is built from TRBV4-1 and TRBJ1-1, with a weak D call TRBD1 (6 bases). The V gene lost 1 base and the J gene lost 7 bases, with 10 bases spanning the gap. This CDR3 region has 13 residues. The germline V gene has CDR1 MGHRA and CDR2 YSYEKL. Written as DNA, the CDR3 is TGCGCCAGCAGCCAAGGATGGACAGATGAAGCTTTCTTT. Its translation: CASSQGWTDEAFF.

The genes are TRBV7-3 and TRBJ1-5; D not resolved. With 0 bases removed from V and 2 bases from J, the gap between germline ends came to 11 bases. Germline-derived CDR1 and CDR2 are SGHTA and FQGTGA. The CDR3 is 16 residues long. The CDR3 DNA reads TGTGCCAGCAGCTTAACAGTGGCGGATTGCAATCAGCCCCAGCATTTT. The encoded protein is CASSLTVADCNQPQHF. The full variable domain, rest sourced from reference TRBV7-3 and TRBJ1-5, is GAGVSQTPSNKVTEKGKYVELRCDPISGHTALYWYRQSLGQGPEFLIYFQGTGAADDSGLPNDRFFAVRPEGSVSTLKIQRTERGDSAVYLCASSLTVADCNQPQHFGDGTRLSIL.

This sequence joins TRBV3-1 (or the pseudogene TRBV3-2) and TRBJ1-1; weak D call: TRBD1 (6 bases). Germline CDR1 and CDR2: LGHDT and YNNKEL (reference sequence). Between the trimmed V and J ends, which lost 0 bases and 1 base, there was a span of 6 bases. The CDR3 contains 14 residues. CDR3: CASSQEDRNTEAFF. For the CDR3, the DNA is TGTGCCAGCAGCCAAGAGGACAGGAACACTGAAGCTTTCTTT.

The V and J genes are TRBV3-1 (or the pseudogene TRBV3-2) and TRBJ2-3; 14 nucleotides agree with TRBD2. The CDR3 has 17 amino acids. V was pared by 3 bases and J by 5 bases, with 7 bases of the junction left unmatched. Germline V gene sequence: CDR1 LGHDT, CDR2 YNNKEL (reference sequence). CDR3 DNA: TGTGCCAGCAGCCAGCAGACTAGCGGGAGGGTAGGAGATACGCAGTATTTT. Its translation: CASSQQTSGRVGDTQYF.

The chain employs TRBV5-1 and TRBJ1-2; the D is unclear. Germline CDR1 is SGHRS and CDR2 is YFSETQ. Trimming cost V 1 base and J 5 bases, with 9 bases left between them. The CDR3 is made up of 13 amino acids. The CDR3 reads CASSLPGSYGYTF. The CDR3 DNA sequence: TGCGCCAGCAGCTTGCCGGGGTCTTATGGCTACACCTTC.

V is TRBV18 and J is TRBJ2-6; 7 bases line up with TRBD1. The CDR3 totals 15 residues. The ends lost 0 bases at V and 4 bases at J; junction bases unmatched: 0. Germline V gene lookup returns CDR1 KGHSH and CDR2 LQKENI. CDR3 in DNA: TGTGCCAGCTCACCACCGGGACAGGGGGCCAACGTCCTGACTTTC. It specifies CASSPPGQGANVLTF.

This chain uses TRBV27 with TRBJ2-7, with D perhaps matching TRBD2 (6 bases). The V gene lost 8 bases and the J gene lost 4 bases, with 24 bases spanning the gap. The CDR3 is 16 amino acids. CDR1 is MNHEY, CDR2 SMNVEV, per germline (reference sequence). The CDR3 region is CASSDPTGLATYEQYV. The CDR3 coding sequence is TGTGCCAGCTCGGATCCAACCGGGCTAGCGACGTACGAGCAGTACGTC.

This chain connects TRBV19 to TRBJ1-6, with TRBD1 matching over 7 bases. J lost 7 bases, V lost 9 bases, and 9 bases had no gene match. CDR3 size: 14 residues. Germline V gene lookup returns CDR1 LNHDA and CDR2 SQIVND (reference sequence). The CDR3 DNA is TGTGCCAGCGCCCGAGGGACAGAGAATTCACCCCTCCACTTT. Translated, it gives CASARGTENSPLHF.

This clone was observed a single time. The chain has TRBV28 and TRBJ2-1, with unresolved D. The V and J ends lost 2 bases and 12 bases respectively, with 8 bases between them. This CDR3 is 11 amino acids long. The germline CDR1 and CDR2 sequences are MDHEN and SYDVKM. The CDR3 DNA sequence: TGTGCCAGCAGTTTAGTTCATTGGCAGTTCTTC. This encodes CASSLVHWQFF. The full variable domain, with the rest looked up from reference TRBV28 and TRBJ2-1, is DVKVTQSSRYLVKRTGEKVFLECVQDMDHENMFWYRQDPGLGLRLIYFSYDVKMKEKGDIPEGYSVSREKKERFSLILESASTNQTSMYLCASSLVHWQFFGPGTRLTVL.

The V and J genes are TRBV7-7 and TRBJ2-1; TRBD2 matches at 7 bases. CDR1 SSHAT and CDR2 FNYEAQ come from the germline V gene (reference sequence). Trimming took 5 bases from V and 7 from J; bases not matched to a gene: 11. The CDR3 length is 15 residues. The CDR3 bases are TGTGCCAGCAGCCTATCCGGCGGAGCGGGGAATGAGCAGTTCTTC. This codes for CASSLSGGAGNEQFF. Variable domain in full (rest from reference TRBV7-7 and TRBJ2-1): GAGVSQSPRYKVTKRGQDVTLRCDPISSHATLYWYQQALGQGPEFLTYFNYEAQPDKSGLPSDRFSAERPEGSISTLTIQRTEQRDSAMYRCASSLSGGAGNEQFFGPGTRLTVL.

The chain carries TRBV6-1 and TRBJ1-2, with a weak D call TRBD1 (5 bases). Deletions cut 3 bases from V and 8 bases from J, with 13 bases between. From germline, CDR1 is MNHNS and CDR2 SASEGT. CDR3 length: 13 residues. CDR3 sequence reads: CASSDGYRSGYTF. CDR3 nucleotides: TGTGCCAGCAGTGACGGGTACAGGTCCGGCTACACCTTC.

CDR3 in DNA: TGTGCCAGCAGTGATGGCCGAAGGGGGCTCGGGGCCAACGTCCTGACTTTC. It translates to CASSDGRRGLGANVLTF. This rearrangement joins TRBV6-1 to TRBJ2-6; 7 bases match TRBD1. Germline V lookup: CDR1 MNHNS, CDR2 SASEGT. The CDR3 has 17 amino acids. With V trimmed by 3 bases and J by 4 bases, 9 bases remained unmatched.

This clone was recorded at least ten times. Other DNA sequences within the sample encode an identical CDR3. The chain joins TRBV15 to TRBJ2-3; D not resolved. The CDR3 consists of 12 residues. Per the germline V gene, CDR1 is LNHNV and CDR2 is YYDKDF (reference sequence). Trimming shortened V by 0 bases and J by 6 bases, and 4 bases separated the two germline ends. DNA for the CDR3: TGTGCCACCAGCAGAGATCAGGATACGCAGTATTTT. This codes for CATSRDQDTQYF.

This rearrangement joins TRBV7-3 to TRBJ2-1; no clear D gene. The V end was cut by 3 bases, the J end by 0 bases, with 9 bases between. The CDR3 length is 15 residues. CDR1 and CDR2 from the germline V gene are SGHTA and FQGTGA. The CDR3 here is CASSLSPSSYNEQFF. The CDR3 DNA is TGTGCCAGCAGCTTGAGCCCGAGCTCCTACAATGAGCAGTTCTTC. The full variable domain, rest sourced from reference TRBV7-3 and TRBJ2-1, is GAGVSQTPSNKVTEKGKYVELRCDPISGHTALYWYRQSLGQGPEFLIYFQGTGAADDSGLPNDRFFAVRPEGSVSTLKIQRTERGDSAVYLCASSLSPSSYNEQFFGPGTRLTVL.

V usage is TRBV6-5 and J usage is TRBJ1-2, with D hard to call. The CDR3 has 14 residues. Germline CDR1 MNHEY, CDR2 SVGAGI. V was cut by 0 bases and J by 2 bases, with 7 bases left in between. This chain's CDR3 is CASSYSPTNYGYTF. CDR3 sequence (DNA): TGTGCCAGCAGTTACTCGCCCACAAACTATGGCTACACCTTC.

This clone was detected a few times. The chain uses TRBV9 and TRBJ1-1; 12 nucleotides align to TRBD1. Germline CDR1 is SGDLS and CDR2 is YYNGEE. Trimming at V came to 2 bases and at J to 4 bases, leaving 3 bases not matched to a gene. The CDR3 runs to 15 residues. CDR3 residues: CASSVGTGGVTEAFF. Here the CDR3 DNA reads TGTGCCAGCAGCGTGGGGACAGGGGGCGTCACTGAAGCTTTCTTT.

This rearrangement joins TRBV27 to TRBJ1-6; 8 bases align to TRBD1. The CDR3 is made up of 15 amino acids. Germline-derived CDR1 and CDR2 are MNHEY and SMNVEV (reference sequence). Germline trimming cut 4 bases from V and 9 bases from J; bases unmatched to any gene: 8. This chain's CDR3 is CASSWGDRGSSPLHF. The CDR3 DNA reads TGTGCCAGCAGTTGGGGTGACAGGGGTAGTTCACCCCTCCACTTT.